This TCR beta chain was sequenced in a study of blood T cell repertoires in COVID-19 (dated by TCRdb to the early 2020s). In terms of the full investigation: Samples from collaborators originated in the United States, Italy and Spain and spanned both the acute and convalescent phases of COVID-19. Samples came from the ongoing ImmuneRACE study (first 160 participants) plus 1,254 subjects from 6 global collaborators. The repertoires were released in a freely available public database intended as a resource for research on the immune response to SARS-CoV-2. The prospective study material was composed of cDNA or gDNA derived from T cells, B-cell-depleted T cells, or PBMCs. The dataset comprised deeply sampled blood TCRbeta repertoires from subjects exposed to, actively infected with, or recovered from COVID-19. Sample metadata almost always included a de-identified subject ID, COVID-19 status, age in years and sex. Where HLA class I and class II types were available, the types were taken from metadata supplied by the sample provider, not from assay-based typing. Points the paper makes about the study in general: How much clinical and demographic metadata was included differed by source and by participant, and the metadata was provided uncurated.

A word on this clone: Its antigen remains unidentified. Base-call qualities are not available, and no considerably larger clone is one nucleotide away.

TCRbeta CDR3 regions were amplified from genomic DNA by means of the immunoSEQ Assay, a bias-controlled multiplex PCR. The authors' analysis ran thus. The number of nucleated cells in each sample was estimated from the amplification of reference gene primers within the assay. To quantify the absolute abundance of each unique TCRbeta CDR3 rearrangement, sequence reads were collapsed and filtered. For each sample, productive Simpson clonality was calculated as the square root of Simpson's diversity index across productive rearrangements. This immuneACCESS table, as held by TCRdb, lists in-frame sequences with V and J called but not all clones. Of the missing ones, under half trace to an unresolved V gene in checked studies; the others have no known cause. Clone size and V and J calls were adopted from that table, with D and trimming inferred from the DNA. The sample table records about 69,000 clones; roughly 86% of these occur just once. Approximately 16% of the sample rests with the top ten.

One collaborating source in Seattle enrolled patients during active infection and followed them longitudinally through the course of disease. Whole blood was collected in K2EDTA tubes by collaborating institutions according to the institutions' own protocols. For TCRbeta analysis, collaborators shipped samples in one of three forms: frozen whole blood, isolated PBMCs, or DNA extracted from either of those sample types. The germline V gene gives CDR1 as SGHAT and CDR2 as FQNNGV. There are 16 amino acids in the CDR3, from cysteine to phenylalanine inclusive. The CDR3 DNA has 48 bases and is translated from base 1. The trim is 5 bases for V and 2 bases for J, with a gap of 16 bases between the germline ends.

The source is a middle-aged man with COVID-19, enrolled during active disease. Sequencing was done on a sample of peripheral blood. Rearrangement joined TRBV11-2 to TRBJ2-1; the D gene is perhaps TRBD2, on 8 matching bases. The bases read TGTGCCAGCAGCCCTAGGGGGCGGGGGGCCTACAATGAGCAGTTCTTC. Its protein reads: CASSPRGRGAYNEQFF. The CDR3, completed at both ends by the reference TRBV11-2 and TRBJ2-1 genes, gives the full variable domain EAGVAQSPRYKIIEKRQSVAFWCNPISGHATLYWYQQILGQGPKLLIQFQNNGVVDDSQLPKDRFSAERLKGVDSTLKIQPAKLEDSAVYLCASSPRGRGAYNEQFFGPGTRLTVL.